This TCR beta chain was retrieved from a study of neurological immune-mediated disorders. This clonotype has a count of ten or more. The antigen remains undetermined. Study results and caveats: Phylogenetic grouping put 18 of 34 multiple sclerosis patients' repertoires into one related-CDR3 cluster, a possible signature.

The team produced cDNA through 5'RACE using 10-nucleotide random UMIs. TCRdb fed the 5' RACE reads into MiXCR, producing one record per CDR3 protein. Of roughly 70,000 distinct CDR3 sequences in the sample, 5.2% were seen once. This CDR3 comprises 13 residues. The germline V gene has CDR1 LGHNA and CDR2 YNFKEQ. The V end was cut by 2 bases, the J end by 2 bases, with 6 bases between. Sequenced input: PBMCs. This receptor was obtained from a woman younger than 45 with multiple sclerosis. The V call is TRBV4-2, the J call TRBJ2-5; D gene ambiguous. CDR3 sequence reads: CASSQPPQETQYF. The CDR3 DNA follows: TGTGCCAGCAGCCAACCTCCACAAGAGACCCAGTACTTC.